This is a list of T cell receptor beta chains from one sample in a study of cytomegalovirus exposure and HLA in healthy donors. Assay used: immunoSEQ multiplex PCR; TCRdb lists only in-frame clones, some missing. The table has more than 85,000 clones, 70% to 80% seen once; the top ten hold around 1.2%. Sequencing used PBMCs. These receptors were taken from a man aged 40-49 years in good health and CMV-seronegative. CDR3s include the opening cysteine and the closing phenylalanine or tryptophan. D genes are given only for firm matches. Not all rows give a size; the values are once, few, many and, for expanded clones, a class.

J: TRBJ2-5
D: TRBD1
V: TRBV25-1
size: once
DNA: TGTGCCAGCAGTACGGCGGCAGGGGGCATAGAGACCCAGTACTTC
CDR3: CASSTAAGGIETQYF

J: TRBJ1-5
D: TRBD1
V: TRBV7-9
size: .
DNA: TGTGCCAGCAGCTTAGGGACAGGGGTTTGGCAGCCCCAGCATTTT
CDR3: CASSLGTGVWQPQHF

J: TRBJ1-4
D: TRBD1
V: TRBV5-1
size: .
DNA: TGCGCCAGCAGCCAAGGACAGGTAGAGGGTGAAAAACTGTTTTTT
CDR3: CASSQGQVEGEKLFF

J: TRBJ2-3
D: TRBD1
V: TRBV29-1
size: .
DNA: TGCAGCGTTGAAGTCACAGGGGGCGTCTATAGGACGGATACGCAGTATTTT
CDR3: CSVEVTGGVYRTDTQYF

J: TRBJ2-7
D: TRBD1
V: TRBV29-1
size: .
DNA: TGCAGCGCGGGAAAATTACAGGGGGGGCAGTACTTC
CDR3: CSAGKLQGGQYF

J: TRBJ1-6
D: .
V: TRBV15
size: .
DNA: TGTGCCACCAGCAGAGCCCGGAGCTCCTATAATTCACCCCTCCACTTT
CDR3: CATSRARSSYNSPLHF

J: TRBJ2-1
D: TRBD2
V: TRBV2
size: .
DNA: TGTGCCAGCAGTGGCACGGGACTAGGCGAGCAGTTCTTC
CDR3: CASSGTGLGEQFF

J: TRBJ1-2
D: TRBD1
V: TRBV28
size: few
DNA: TGTGCCAGCAGTCCGTCTGACAGGGACTATGGCTACACCTTC
CDR3: CASSPSDRDYGYTF

J: TRBJ2-1
D: TRBD2
V: TRBV5-1
size: .
DNA: TGCGCCAGCAGCCCCAGCGGGGATGACAATGAGCAGTTCTTC
CDR3: CASSPSGDDNEQFF

J: TRBJ2-7
D: TRBD1
V: TRBV6-5
size: few
DNA: TGTGCCAGCAGTGGGGACAGGGGGCAGTACGAGCAGTACTTC
CDR3: CASSGDRGQYEQYF

J: TRBJ1-2
D: TRBD1
V: TRBV7-6
size: .
DNA: TGTGCCAGCAGCTTAACGGGACAGGGCAACTATGGCTACACCTTC
CDR3: CASSLTGQGNYGYTF

J: TRBJ2-7
D: TRBD2
V: TRBV5-1
size: .
DNA: TGCGCCAGCACACCGGAGGCTAGCGGGGGGTACTACGAGCAGTACTTC
CDR3: CASTPEASGGYYEQYF

J: TRBJ2-7
D: TRBD2
V: TRBV10-2
size: .
DNA: TGCGCCAGCCTCCTGAGGCTAGCGGGAGTGTACGAGCAGTACTTC
CDR3: CASLLRLAGVYEQYF

J: TRBJ1-5
D: .
V: TRBV7-9
size: .
DNA: TGTGCCAGCAGCTTAGTGGGCGGGGGGTTGAATCAGCCCCAGCATTTT
CDR3: CASSLVGGGLNQPQHF

J: TRBJ1-5
D: .
V: TRBV6-1
size: .
DNA: TGTGCCAGCAGTGGCACATGGAATCAGCCCCAGCATTTT
CDR3: CASSGTWNQPQHF

J: TRBJ1-5
D: .
V: TRBV4-1
size: .
DNA: TGCGCCAGCAGCCAAGATTTCCAGGCCCAGTACAATCAGCCCCAGCATTTT
CDR3: CASSQDFQAQYNQPQHF

J: TRBJ2-5
D: .
V: TRBV15
size: .
DNA: TGTGCCACCAGCAGAGATTATGGTTTGGGATCGGGGGAGACCCAGTACTTC
CDR3: CATSRDYGLGSGETQYF

J: TRBJ1-4
D: .
V: TRBV7-2
size: .
DNA: TGTGCCAGCAGCTTAGAACAAGAAAAACTGTTTTTT
CDR3: CASSLEQEKLFF

J: TRBJ1-5
D: .
V: TRBV5-4
size: .
DNA: TGTGCCAGCAGCTTGGGGGGTCCGGGAAACAATCAGCCCCAGCATTTT
CDR3: CASSLGGPGNNQPQHF

J: TRBJ2-7
D: TRBD2
V: TRBV29-1
size: .
DNA: TGCAGCGCCGCCAAGCGACTAGCGGGGGATCACGAGCAGTACTTC
CDR3: CSAAKRLAGDHEQYF

J: TRBJ2-3
D: .
V: TRBV7-2
size: .
DNA: TGTGCCAGCAGCTTAGCAGCTGCCCTAGATACGCAGTATTTT
CDR3: CASSLAAALDTQYF

J: TRBJ1-1
D: .
V: TRBV30
size: .
DNA: TGTGCCTGGAGTGTACTTGGGACTGTGAACACTGAAGCTTTCTTT
CDR3: CAWSVLGTVNTEAFF

J: TRBJ2-3
D: TRBD1
V: TRBV7-6
size: .
DNA: TGTGCCAGCAGCCAGAGAACAGGGGGTGTCATTGATACGCAGTATTTT
CDR3: CASSQRTGGVIDTQYF

J: TRBJ2-7
D: TRBD2
V: TRBV4-2
size: .
DNA: TGTGCCAGCAGCCAAGAACTCGTGACTAGCGGGGTCAGCTCCTACGAGCAGTACTTC
CDR3: CASSQELVTSGVSSYEQYF

J: TRBJ2-1
D: TRBD2
V: TRBV27
size: .
DNA: TGTGCCAGCAGTTTGACGGGCGGGAGTTCCTACAATGAGCAGTTCTTC
CDR3: CASSLTGGSSYNEQFF

J: TRBJ2-7
D: TRBD2
V: TRBV27
size: .
DNA: TGTGCCAGCAGTTTATGGGCTAGCGGGGGGTACGAGCAGTACTTC
CDR3: CASSLWASGGYEQYF

J: TRBJ1-5
D: .
V: TRBV4-2
size: .
DNA: TGTGCCAGCAGCCAAGATCGCGGGCCCCAGCATTTT
CDR3: CASSQDRGPQHF

J: TRBJ2-1
D: .
V: TRBV4-3
size: few
DNA: TGCGCCAGCAGCCAAGGACAGGAGTCCTACAATGAGCAGTTCTTC
CDR3: CASSQGQESYNEQFF

J: TRBJ2-7
D: TRBD1
V: TRBV5-4
size: .
DNA: TGTGCCAGCAGCTCGTCCGGGACAGGGGCCCTCTACGAGCAGTACTTC
CDR3: CASSSSGTGALYEQYF

J: TRBJ1-1
D: TRBD1
V: TRBV4-1
size: .
DNA: TGCGCCAGCAGCCCCCAGGGGACAGGGGCTATTAATACTGAAGCTTTCTTT
CDR3: CASSPQGTGAINTEAFF

J: TRBJ2-3
D: TRBD2
V: TRBV27
size: .
DNA: TGTGCCAGCAGTTACGCCTCGGGACTAGCGGGCACAGATACGCAGTATTTT
CDR3: CASSYASGLAGTDTQYF

J: TRBJ2-2
D: .
V: TRBV29-1
size: .
DNA: TGCAGCGTTGGTAACTCCCCGGGAGGGGAGCTGTTTTTT
CDR3: CSVGNSPGGELFF

J: TRBJ2-4
D: TRBD2
V: TRBV7-3
size: .
DNA: TGTGCCAGCAGCTCGACTAGCGGGGGGGCGAGCATTCAGTACTTC
CDR3: CASSSTSGGASIQYF

J: TRBJ2-7
D: .
V: TRBV25-1
size: .
DNA: TGTGCCAGCAGTGAATACCCCGTATCCTACGAGCAGTACTTC
CDR3: CASSEYPVSYEQYF

J: TRBJ2-7
D: .
V: TRBV7-2
size: .
DNA: TGTGCCAGCAGCTTAGTTCCTAATTCCTACGAGCAGTACTTC
CDR3: CASSLVPNSYEQYF

J: TRBJ1-1
D: TRBD1
V: TRBV7-9
size: once
DNA: TGTGCCAGCAGCTTGACAGGGGGGAACACTGAAGCTTTCTTT
CDR3: CASSLTGGNTEAFF

J: TRBJ2-7
D: .
V: TRBV30
size: once
DNA: TGTGCCTGGAGTGTATTCGGCGGGCCCTACGAGCAGTACTTC
CDR3: CAWSVFGGPYEQYF

J: TRBJ2-5
D: .
V: TRBV25-1
size: .
DNA: TGTGCCAGCAGCCCCCCCTTCCAAGAGACCCAGTACTTC
CDR3: CASSPPFQETQYF

J: TRBJ1-1
D: TRBD1
V: TRBV10-3
size: .
DNA: TGTGCCATCACCCCGACAGGGACCACTGAAGCTTTCTTT
CDR3: CAITPTGTTEAFF

J: TRBJ2-7
D: TRBD1
V: TRBV29-1
size: few
DNA: TGCAGCGCCCGGGCGGTGGACAGGGGGTACGAGCAGTACTTC
CDR3: CSARAVDRGYEQYF

J: TRBJ2-7
D: TRBD2
V: TRBV4-1
size: .
DNA: TGCGCCAGCAGCCAAGGGGGGACTAGCGGGGGAAACTCCTACGAGCAGTACTTC
CDR3: CASSQGGTSGGNSYEQYF

J: TRBJ2-3
D: .
V: TRBV6-4
size: .
DNA: TGTGCCAGCAGTGACACTGCTAGCTCCAGCACAGATACGCAGTATTTT
CDR3: CASSDTASSSTDTQYF

J: TRBJ1-4
D: .
V: TRBV7-6
size: .
DNA: TGTGCCAGCAGCCCAGAGGCAACTAATGAAAAACTGTTTTTT
CDR3: CASSPEATNEKLFF

J: TRBJ2-7
D: .
V: TRBV5-8
size: .
DNA: TGTGCCAGCAGTAGGACCGCCGCGGGCTCCTACGAGCAGTACTTC
CDR3: CASSRTAAGSYEQYF

J: TRBJ1-2
D: .
V: TRBV30
size: .
DNA: TGTGCCTACACGACATCCCGTGGCTACACCTTC
CDR3: CAYTTSRGYTF

J: TRBJ1-2
D: .
V: TRBV6-5
size: .
DNA: TGTGCCAGCAGTTCCCTCAGCCGGGGGGGATATGGCTACACCTTC
CDR3: CASSSLSRGGYGYTF

J: TRBJ2-7
D: TRBD2
V: TRBV6-6
size: few
DNA: TGTGCCAGCAGTCGGGGACTAGCGGGAGGAGGCTACGAGCAGTACTTC
CDR3: CASSRGLAGGGYEQYF

J: TRBJ2-7
D: TRBD2
V: TRBV7-9
size: few
DNA: TGTGCCAGCGGGAGGTTGGTCCCTGGACTAGCGGTTCCCTACGAGCAGTACTTC
CDR3: CASGRLVPGLAVPYEQYF

J: TRBJ2-5
D: .
V: TRBV9
size: .
DNA: TGTGCCAGCAGCGGGACTTCTCGGGGGGAGACCCAGTACTTC
CDR3: CASSGTSRGETQYF

J: TRBJ2-3
D: TRBD1
V: TRBV30
size: .
DNA: TGTGCCTGGAGCAGGGGGCAGTCAGATACGCAGTATTTT
CDR3: CAWSRGQSDTQYF